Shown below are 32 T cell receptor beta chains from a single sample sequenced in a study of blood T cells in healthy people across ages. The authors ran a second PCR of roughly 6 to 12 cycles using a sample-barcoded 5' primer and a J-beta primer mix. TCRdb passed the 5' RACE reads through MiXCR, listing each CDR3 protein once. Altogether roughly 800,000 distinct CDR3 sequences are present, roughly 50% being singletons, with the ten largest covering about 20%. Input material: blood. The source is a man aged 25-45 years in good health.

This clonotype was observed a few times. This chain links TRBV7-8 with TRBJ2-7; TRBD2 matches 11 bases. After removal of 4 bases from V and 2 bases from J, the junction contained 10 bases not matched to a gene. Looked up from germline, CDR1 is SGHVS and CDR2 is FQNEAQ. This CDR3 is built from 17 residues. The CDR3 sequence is CASSSQAGTSGPYEQYF. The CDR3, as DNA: TGTGCCAGCAGCTCCCAAGCCGGGACTAGCGGTCCCTACGAGCAGTACTTC.

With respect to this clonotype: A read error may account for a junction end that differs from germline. The chain's CDR3 is CASSLVVNSRSIYEQYF. CDR3 bases: TGTGCCAGTAGCTTAGTCGTCAACTCAAGGTCCATCTACGAGCAGTACTTC. The chain recombines TRBV7-6 with TRBJ2-4; D gene unclear. With the DNA end fitting TRBJ2-7 better, the J assignment may be wrong. Germline V gene data show CDR1 as SGHVS and CDR2 as FNYEAQ. The CDR3 loop spans 17 amino acids.

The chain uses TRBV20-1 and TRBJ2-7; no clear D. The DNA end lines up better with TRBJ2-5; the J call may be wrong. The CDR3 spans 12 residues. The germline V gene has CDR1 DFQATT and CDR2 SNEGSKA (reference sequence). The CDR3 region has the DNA TGCAGTGCTAACCGACTTCCGGAGACCCAGTACTTC. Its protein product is CSANRLPETQYF.

The CDR3 is CASRRGLAGMNEQFF. The CDR3 DNA reads as TGTGCCAGCAGGAGGGGACTAGCGGGAATGAATGAGCAGTTCTTC. This chain joins TRBV7-9 and TRBJ2-1; 13 bases map to TRBD2. Germline CDR1 reads SEHNR; CDR2 reads FQNEAQ (reference sequence). J was trimmed by 7 bases and V by 6 bases; bases with no gene match: 6. The CDR3 extends over 15 amino acids.

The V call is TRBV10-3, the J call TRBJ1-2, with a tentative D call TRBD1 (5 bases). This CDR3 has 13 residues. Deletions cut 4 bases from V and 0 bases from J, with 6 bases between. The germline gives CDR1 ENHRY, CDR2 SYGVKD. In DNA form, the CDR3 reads TGTGCCATCAGTGTACAGGCTAACTATGGCTACACCTTC. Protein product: CAISVQANYGYTF.

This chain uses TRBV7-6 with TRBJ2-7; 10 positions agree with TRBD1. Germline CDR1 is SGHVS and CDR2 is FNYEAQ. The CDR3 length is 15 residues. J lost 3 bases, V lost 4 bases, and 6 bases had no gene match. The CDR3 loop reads CASSSWDRGNYEQYF. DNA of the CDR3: TGTGCCAGCAGCTCCTGGGACAGGGGTAACTACGAGCAGTACTTC.

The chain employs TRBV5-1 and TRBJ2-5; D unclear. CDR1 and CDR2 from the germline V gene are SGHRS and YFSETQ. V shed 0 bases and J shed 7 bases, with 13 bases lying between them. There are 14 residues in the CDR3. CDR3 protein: CASSLEPGLGTQYF. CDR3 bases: TGCGCCAGCAGCTTGGAGCCTGGTTTGGGGACCCAGTACTTC.

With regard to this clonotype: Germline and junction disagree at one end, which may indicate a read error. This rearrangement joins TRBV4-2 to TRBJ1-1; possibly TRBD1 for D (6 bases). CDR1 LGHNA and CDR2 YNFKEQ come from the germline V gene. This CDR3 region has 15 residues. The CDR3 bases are TGTGCCAGCAGCCAGGGACGAACAGGGAACGCTGAAGCTTTCTTT. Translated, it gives CASSQGRTGNAEAFF.

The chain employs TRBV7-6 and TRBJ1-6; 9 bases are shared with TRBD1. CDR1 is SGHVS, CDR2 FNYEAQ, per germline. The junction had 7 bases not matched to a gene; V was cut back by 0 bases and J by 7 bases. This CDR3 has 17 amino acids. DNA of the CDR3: TGTGCCAGCAGCTTAGCGGGAGAACAGGGGGCCAATTCACCCCTCCACTTT. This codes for CASSLAGEQGANSPLHF.

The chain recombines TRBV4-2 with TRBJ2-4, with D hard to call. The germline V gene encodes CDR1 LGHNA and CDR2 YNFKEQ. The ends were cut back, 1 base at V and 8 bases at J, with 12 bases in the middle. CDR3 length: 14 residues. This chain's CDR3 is CASSQGGFGDIQYF. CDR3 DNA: TGTGCCAGCAGCCAAGGAGGTTTTGGGGACATTCAGTACTTC.

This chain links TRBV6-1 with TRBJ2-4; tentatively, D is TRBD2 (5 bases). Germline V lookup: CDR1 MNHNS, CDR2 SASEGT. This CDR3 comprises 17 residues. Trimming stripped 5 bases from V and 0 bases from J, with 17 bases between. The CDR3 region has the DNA TGTGCCAGCAGTCCAACTAGGACTGAGCTAGCCAAAAACATTCAGTACTTC. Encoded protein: CASSPTRTELAKNIQYF.

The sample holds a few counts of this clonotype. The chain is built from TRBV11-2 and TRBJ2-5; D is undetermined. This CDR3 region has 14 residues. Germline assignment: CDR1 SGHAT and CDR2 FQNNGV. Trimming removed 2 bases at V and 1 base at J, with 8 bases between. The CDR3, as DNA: TGTGCCAGCAGCTTACTGGTGGGCCAAGAGACCCAGTACTTC. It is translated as CASSLLVGQETQYF. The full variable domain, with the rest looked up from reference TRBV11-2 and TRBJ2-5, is EAGVAQSPRYKIIEKRQSVAFWCNPISGHATLYWYQQILGQGPKLLIQFQNNGVVDDSQLPKDRFSAERLKGVDSTLKIQPAKLEDSAVYLCASSLLVGQETQYFGPGTRLLVL.

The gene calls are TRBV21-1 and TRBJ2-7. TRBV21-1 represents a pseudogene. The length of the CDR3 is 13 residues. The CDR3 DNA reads TGTGCCAGCAGCGAAGCGGATGGGTATGCCCAGTACTTC. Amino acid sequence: CASSEADGYAQYF.

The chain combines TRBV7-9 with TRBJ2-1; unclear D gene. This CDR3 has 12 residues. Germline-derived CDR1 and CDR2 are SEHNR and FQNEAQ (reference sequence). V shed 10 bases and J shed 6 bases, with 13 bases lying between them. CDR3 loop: CATGPSVNEQFF. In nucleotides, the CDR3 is TGTGCCACCGGGCCGAGCGTCAATGAGCAGTTCTTC.

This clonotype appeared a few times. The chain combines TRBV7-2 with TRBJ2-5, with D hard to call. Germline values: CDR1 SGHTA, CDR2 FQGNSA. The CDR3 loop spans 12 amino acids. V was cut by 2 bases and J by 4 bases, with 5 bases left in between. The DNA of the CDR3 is TGTGCCAGCAGCTTACCGGCAGAGACCCAGTACTTC. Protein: CASSLPAETQYF.

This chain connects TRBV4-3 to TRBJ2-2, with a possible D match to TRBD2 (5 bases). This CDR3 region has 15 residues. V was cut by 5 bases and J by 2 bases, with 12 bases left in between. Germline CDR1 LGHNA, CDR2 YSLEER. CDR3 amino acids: CASSASDFNTGELFF. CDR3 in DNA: TGCGCCAGCAGCGCTTCGGACTTCAACACCGGGGAGCTGTTTTTT.

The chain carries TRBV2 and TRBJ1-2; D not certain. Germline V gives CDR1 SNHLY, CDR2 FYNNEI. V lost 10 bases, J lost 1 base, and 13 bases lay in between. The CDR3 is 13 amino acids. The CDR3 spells CANRLDGNYGYTF. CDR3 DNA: TGTGCCAACAGACTGGACGGTAACTATGGCTACACCTTC.

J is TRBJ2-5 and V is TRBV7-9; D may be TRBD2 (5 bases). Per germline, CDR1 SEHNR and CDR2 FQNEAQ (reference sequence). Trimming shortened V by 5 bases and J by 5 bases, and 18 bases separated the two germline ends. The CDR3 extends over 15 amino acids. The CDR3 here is CASSPTDAGWETQYF. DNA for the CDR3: TGTGCCAGCAGCCCTACGGACGCGGGTTGGGAGACCCAGTACTTC.

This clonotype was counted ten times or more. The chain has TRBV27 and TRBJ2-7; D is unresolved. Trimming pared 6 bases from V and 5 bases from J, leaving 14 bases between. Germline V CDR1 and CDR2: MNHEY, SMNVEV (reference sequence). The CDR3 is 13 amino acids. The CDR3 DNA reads TGTGCCAGCAGAACCGCTTATATCGACGAGCAGTACTTC. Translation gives CASRTAYIDEQYF.

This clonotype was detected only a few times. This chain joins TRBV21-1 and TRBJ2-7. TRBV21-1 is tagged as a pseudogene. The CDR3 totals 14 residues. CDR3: CASSPHINRYEQYF. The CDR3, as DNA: TGTGCCAGCAGCCCGCACATAAACCGCTACGAGCAGTACTTC.

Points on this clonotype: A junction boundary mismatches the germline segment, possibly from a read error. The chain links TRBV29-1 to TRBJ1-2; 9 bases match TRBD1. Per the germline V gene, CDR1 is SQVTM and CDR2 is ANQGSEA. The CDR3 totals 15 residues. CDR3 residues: CSVEASGQGNDGYTF. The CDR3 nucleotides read TGCAGCGTTGAGGCTTCGGGACAGGGTAACGATGGCTACACCTTC.

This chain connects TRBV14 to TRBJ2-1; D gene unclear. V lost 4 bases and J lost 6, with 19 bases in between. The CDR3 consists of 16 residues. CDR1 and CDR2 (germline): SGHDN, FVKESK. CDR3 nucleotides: TGTGCCAGCAGCCCATTGGGAAGGGCCCGGTTCAATGAGCAGTTCTTC. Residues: CASSPLGRARFNEQFF.

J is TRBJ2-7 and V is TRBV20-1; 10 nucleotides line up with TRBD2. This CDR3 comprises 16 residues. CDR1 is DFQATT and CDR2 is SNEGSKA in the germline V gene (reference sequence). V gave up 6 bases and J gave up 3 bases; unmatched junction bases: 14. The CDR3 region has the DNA TGCAGTGCCCTTCACCCCGGGACTAGCGCTCGCTACGAGCAGTACTTC. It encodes CSALHPGTSARYEQYF.

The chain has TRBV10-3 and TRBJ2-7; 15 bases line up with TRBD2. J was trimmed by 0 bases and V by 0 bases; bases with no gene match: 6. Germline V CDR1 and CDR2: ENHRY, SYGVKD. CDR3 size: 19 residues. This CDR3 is CAISESMGLAGGTSYEQYF. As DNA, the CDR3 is TGTGCCATCAGTGAGTCTATGGGACTAGCGGGGGGTACCTCCTACGAGCAGTACTTC.

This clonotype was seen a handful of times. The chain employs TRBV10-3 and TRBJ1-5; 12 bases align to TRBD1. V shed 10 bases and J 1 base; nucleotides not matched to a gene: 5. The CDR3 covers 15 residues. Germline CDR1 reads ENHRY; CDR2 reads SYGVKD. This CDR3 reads CASGTGGESNQPQHF. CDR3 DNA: TGTGCCAGCGGGACAGGGGGCGAAAGCAATCAGCCCCAGCATTTT.

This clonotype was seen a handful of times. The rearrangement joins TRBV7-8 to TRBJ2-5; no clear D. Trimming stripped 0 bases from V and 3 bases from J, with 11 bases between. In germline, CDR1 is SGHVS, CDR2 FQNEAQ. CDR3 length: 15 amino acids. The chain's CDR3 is CASSLALRHEETQYF. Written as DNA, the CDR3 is TGTGCCAGCAGCTTAGCTTTGCGTCACGAAGAGACCCAGTACTTC.

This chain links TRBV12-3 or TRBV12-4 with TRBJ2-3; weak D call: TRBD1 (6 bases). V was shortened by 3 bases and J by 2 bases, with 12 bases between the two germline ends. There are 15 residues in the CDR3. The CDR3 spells CASSFTDRPTDTQYF. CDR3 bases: TGTGCCAGCAGTTTTACGGACAGACCCACAGATACGCAGTATTTT.

CDR3 nucleotide sequence: TGTGCCAGCAGTTTTGGCGGGACAGGGGAATACAATGAGCAGTTCTTC. It encodes CASSFGGTGEYNEQFF. The V and J genes are TRBV28 and TRBJ2-1, with TRBD1 matching over 10 bases. There are 16 residues in the CDR3. Germline assignment: CDR1 MDHEN and CDR2 SYDVKM. The V gene end was trimmed by 3 bases and the J gene end by 4 bases; junction bases not matched to a gene: 6.

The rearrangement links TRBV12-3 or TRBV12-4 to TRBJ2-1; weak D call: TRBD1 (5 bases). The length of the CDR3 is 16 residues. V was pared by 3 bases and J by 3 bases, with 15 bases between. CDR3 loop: CASSFPRVRNYNEQFF. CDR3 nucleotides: TGTGCCAGCAGTTTCCCCAGGGTGCGGAACTACAATGAGCAGTTCTTC.

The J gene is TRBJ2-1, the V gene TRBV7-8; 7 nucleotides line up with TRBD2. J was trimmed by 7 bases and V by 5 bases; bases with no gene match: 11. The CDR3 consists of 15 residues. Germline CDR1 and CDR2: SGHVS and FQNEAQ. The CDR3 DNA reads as TGTGCCAGCAGCCCCCAAGCGAGCGGGGTGAATGAGCAGTTCTTC. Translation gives CASSPQASGVNEQFF.

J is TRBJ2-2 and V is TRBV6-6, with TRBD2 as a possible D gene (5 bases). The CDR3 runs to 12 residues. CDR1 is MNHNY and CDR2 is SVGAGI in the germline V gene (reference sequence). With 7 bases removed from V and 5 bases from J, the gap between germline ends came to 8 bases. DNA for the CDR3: TGTGCCAGCACCCCGGGGACCGGGGAGCTGTTTTTT. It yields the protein CASTPGTGELFF.

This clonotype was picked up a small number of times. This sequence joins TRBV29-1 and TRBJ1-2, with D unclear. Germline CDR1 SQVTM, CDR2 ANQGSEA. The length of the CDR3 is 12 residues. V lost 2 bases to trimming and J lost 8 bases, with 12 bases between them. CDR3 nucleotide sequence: TGCAGCGTTGAATCAGCTCGGTTAGGCTACACCTTC. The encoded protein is CSVESARLGYTF.